This T cell receptor beta chain came from a study of regulatory T cells in long-lasting Graves disease. Turning to the study itself: Graves' patients, newly diagnosed, had taken antithyroid drugs under 3 months.

As for time point: newly diagnosed GD, antithyroid drugs for less than 3 months. The TCR library was made from RNA extracted from PBMCs. Blood from the periphery, around 10 milliliters in all, was drawn into EDTA tubes. This CDR3 region has 16 residues. V dropped 0 bases and J dropped 2; count of bases not matched to a gene: 6. The germline gives CDR1 SGDLS, CDR2 YYNGEE. Arm-PCR with iRepertoire HTBI primers amplified the CDR3 regions for these TCR beta libraries. Via MiXCR, TCRdb re-called the multiplex PCR reads, giving one row per CDR3 protein. The sample records 500,000 to 700,000 distinct CDR3 sequences, roughly 15% being singletons. Worth noting for this clonotype: Its antigen is not known.

Overall study findings and caveats: Preferential use of TRBV28, TRBJ1-2 and TRBJ2-5 was seen in persistent disease.

This sample also belongs to another study, concerning T cells in Graves' hyperthyroidism and ophthalmopathy. From that second work: A set of HTBI primers served as the primers for a first-round RT-PCR of the TCR CDR3.

The specimen was peripheral blood mononuclear cells (PBMCs), collected at new diagnosis, from a patient treated with antithyroid drugs. The sequence was obtained from a woman aged 30 to 39 with Graves disease. The chain joins TRBV9 to TRBJ2-5, with TRBD2 matching over 8 bases. The CDR3 loop reads CASSVESGRWQETQYF. The CDR3 region has the DNA TGTGCCAGCAGCGTAGAAAGCGGGAGATGGCAAGAGACCCAGTACTTC.